Listed here are 21 T cell receptor beta chains from one sample, sequenced in a study of blood T cell repertoires in COVID-19. The protocol was immunoSEQ multiplex PCR, while the TCRdb copy is restricted to in-frame clones and leaves out a portion. The sample lists about 480,000 clones, more than 85% seen once, with around 7.9% in the top ten. The sample comprised PBMCs or T cells enriched from blood (not recorded which). The receptors here all came from a woman between 55 and 75 years old who had recovered from COVID-19.

This clone was seen only once. The chain couples TRBV10-3 to TRBJ2-1; TRBD2 matches 8 bases. Per germline, CDR1 ENHRY and CDR2 SYGVKD. V shed 6 bases and J 1 base; nucleotides not matched to a gene: 11. The CDR3 has 17 amino acids. CDR3 in amino acids: CAIRDRAGASSYNEQFF. The CDR3 nucleotides read TGTGCCATCAGGGATCGAGCGGGGGCCTCTTCCTACAATGAGCAGTTCTTC.

The gene calls are TRBV7-9 and TRBJ1-2; D might be TRBD1 (5 bases). CDR3 length equals 14 residues. Germline loops: CDR1 SEHNR, CDR2 FQNEAQ (reference sequence). V lost 7 bases, J lost 0 bases, and 12 bases lay in between. The CDR3 sequence: CASTTWGANYGYTF. The DNA for the CDR3 is TGTGCCAGCACCACCTGGGGGGCTAACTATGGCTACACCTTC.

V usage is TRBV18 and J usage is TRBJ1-1; 8 bases align to TRBD1. V lost 6 bases to trimming and J lost 4 bases; unmatched junction nucleotides: 4. The germline V gene encodes CDR1 KGHSH and CDR2 LQKENI. The CDR3 has 13 residues. The CDR3 sequence is CASSLDRGTEAFF. CDR3 bases: TGTGCCAGCTCGCTTGACAGGGGCACTGAAGCTTTCTTT.

The DNA for the CDR3 is TGTGCCAGCAGCCCTCCGGGACAGCCTAATTCACCCCTCCACTTT. Its translation: CASSPPGQPNSPLHF. The rearrangement uses TRBV14 and TRBJ1-6; 7 bases fit TRBD1. V gave up 4 bases and J gave up 6 bases; unmatched junction bases: 6. This CDR3 is 15 amino acids long. The germline V gene encodes CDR1 SGHDN and CDR2 FVKESK.

J is TRBJ1-4 and V is TRBV5-4, with 7 nucleotides matching TRBD1. The trim removed 3 bases at V and 4 bases at J, leaving 6 bases unmatched. The CDR3 runs to 15 residues. Germline CDR1 SGHNT, CDR2 YYREEE (reference sequence). As DNA, the CDR3 is TGTGCCAGCAGCTCAAAGGGACAGATTAATGAAAAACTGTTTTTT. It codes for CASSSKGQINEKLFF.

This chain connects TRBV5-6 to TRBJ2-1; 10 bases fit TRBD2. The J segment lost 9 bases and the V segment lost 1 base, leaving 7 bases of the junction unmatched. Germline CDR1 SGHDT, CDR2 YYEEEE. The CDR3 is made up of 15 amino acids. CDR3 in DNA: TGTGCCAGCAGCTTGAGCAGCGGGGGGGCCAGTGAGCAGTTCTTC. As protein: CASSLSSGGASEQFF.

The chain combines TRBV7-2 with TRBJ1-2, with D unresolved. V lost 3 bases, J lost 1 base, and 6 bases lay in between. The CDR3 runs 13 residues. Germline V lookup: CDR1 SGHTA, CDR2 FQGNSA. In DNA, the CDR3 is TGTGCCAGCAGCTTCCAGGATAACTATGGCTACACCTTC. Protein product: CASSFQDNYGYTF.

J is TRBJ1-5 and V is TRBV19, with unresolved D. Germline V gives CDR1 LNHDA, CDR2 SQIVND (reference sequence). The ends were cut back, 5 bases at V and 1 base at J, with 9 bases in the middle. This CDR3 is 14 amino acids long. The CDR3 protein is CASSPGESNQPQHF. CDR3 sequence (DNA): TGTGCCAGTAGTCCCGGGGAGAGCAATCAGCCCCAGCATTTT.

This chain links TRBV2 with TRBJ2-1; 10 bases map to TRBD1. This CDR3 contains 15 residues. Germline V lookup: CDR1 SNHLY, CDR2 FYNNEI. The junction had 6 bases not matched to a gene; V was cut back by 6 bases and J by 4 bases. CDR3 DNA: TGTGCCAGCAGCGCGGGACAGGGGCTATACAATGAGCAGTTCTTC. Translating it yields CASSAGQGLYNEQFF.

The rearrangement links TRBV6-1 to TRBJ2-3; 7 positions match TRBD1. This CDR3 is 13 amino acids long. Losses at the gene ends were 11 bases for V and 0 bases for J; bases not matched to a gene: 5. Germline V gene data show CDR1 as MNHNS and CDR2 as SASEGT. CDR3 loop: CAGTEKSTDTQYF. CDR3 DNA sequence: TGTGCCGGGACAGAGAAGAGCACAGATACGCAGTATTTT.

This clone has a handful of counts. This chain uses TRBV18 with TRBJ1-6; TRBD1 matches at 9 bases. The germline V gene has CDR1 KGHSH and CDR2 LQKENI. V was clipped by 0 bases and J by 7 bases; unmatched bases: 4. CDR3 length equals 16 residues. The CDR3 bases are TGTGCCAGCTCACCACCGGTCGGACAGGGGAATTCACCCCTCCACTTT. It encodes CASSPPVGQGNSPLHF.

This clone was seen a single time. The rearrangement joins TRBV15 to TRBJ1-4; 9 nucleotides line up with TRBD1. V was pared by 3 bases and J by 7 bases, with 3 bases of the junction left unmatched. The CDR3 is 14 residues long. Germline CDR1 LNHNV, CDR2 YYDKDF (reference sequence). For the CDR3, the DNA is TGTGCCACCAGCAGGGGACAGGGCAGTGAAAAACTGTTTTTT. It codes for CATSRGQGSEKLFF.

The chain has TRBV20-1 and TRBJ1-2; 7 nucleotides agree with TRBD1. The CDR3 is 16 amino acids. V gave up 3 bases and J gave up 4 bases; unmatched junction bases: 14. Germline loops: CDR1 DFQATT, CDR2 SNEGSKA (reference sequence). In DNA, the CDR3 is TGCAGTGCTAGTTTTTCCGGTCGCGGACAGGCCTATGGCTACACCTTC. Amino acid sequence: CSASFSGRGQAYGYTF.

The chain links TRBV27 to TRBJ2-1, with 7 positions matching TRBD2. CDR3 length equals 15 residues. The trim removed 10 bases at V and 4 bases at J, leaving 13 bases unmatched. Germline V gene lookup returns CDR1 MNHEY and CDR2 SMNVEV (reference sequence). The CDR3 DNA follows: TGTGCCACCCTCCCCCGTCCTAGCGGATACAATGAGCAGTTCTTC. This gives the protein CATLPRPSGYNEQFF.

The chain joins TRBV4-1 to TRBJ1-6; 9 nucleotides line up with TRBD1. CDR3 length: 15 residues. The J segment lost 8 bases and the V segment lost 2 bases, leaving 4 bases of the junction unmatched. CDR1 and CDR2 from the germline V gene are MGHRA and YSYEKL. The CDR3 protein is CASSQLQGAYSPLHF. CDR3 nucleotides: TGCGCCAGCAGCCAACTACAGGGGGCGTATTCACCCCTCCACTTT.

J is TRBJ1-4 and V is TRBV23-1, with TRBD1 identical over 10 bases. TRBV23-1 is treated as an ORF (open reading frame) with a function not yet certain. The CDR3 is 20 amino acids. V gave up 4 bases and J gave up 4 bases; unmatched junction bases: 18. The CDR3 nucleotides are TGCGCCAGCAGTCGTTTTTGGGACAGGGGTAGGTGCCCAGATAATGAAAAACTGTTTTTT. It is translated as CASSRFWDRGRCPDNEKLFF.

This clone was detected a few times. The gene calls are TRBV3-1 (or the pseudogene TRBV3-2) and TRBJ1-5, with TRBD1 matching over 8 bases. Germline CDR1 LGHDT, CDR2 YNNKEL (reference sequence). The trim removed 5 bases at V and 4 bases at J, leaving 10 bases unmatched. CDR3 size: 16 residues. The CDR3 sequence: CASSYSSGGSNQPQHF. The DNA for the CDR3 is TGTGCCAGCAGCTACAGTTCAGGGGGCAGTAATCAGCCCCAGCATTTT.

V gene TRBV5-1 combines with J gene TRBJ2-3; 7 nucleotides line up with TRBD2. The CDR3 consists of 14 residues. Germline lookup yields CDR1 SGHRS and CDR2 YFSETQ. Trimming took 5 bases from V and 1 from J; bases not matched to a gene: 4. The CDR3 nucleotides are TGCGCCAGCAGTCCAAGCGGGGGCACAGATACGCAGTATTTT. Encoded protein: CASSPSGGTDTQYF.

The rearrangement uses TRBV18 and TRBJ1-1, with D possibly being TRBD1 (5 bases). The CDR3 consists of 13 residues. The V end lost 6 bases, the J end lost 3 bases, and 11 bases lay between the germline ends. Germline CDR1 reads KGHSH; CDR2 reads LQKENI. CDR3 coding DNA: TGTGCCAGCTCCAAGGGGCAGGACACTGAAGCTTTCTTT. The encoded protein is CASSKGQDTEAFF.

CDR3 loop: CAHGGTGIGNTIYF. Written as DNA, the CDR3 is TGTGCCCACGGGGGGACAGGGATTGGAAACACCATATATTTT. V is TRBV28 and J is TRBJ1-3, with 9 bases lining up with TRBD1. CDR1 and CDR2 (germline): MDHEN, SYDVKM. The CDR3 totals 14 residues. With 11 bases clipped from V and 3 bases from J, the junction kept 8 bases outside the gene matches.

V usage is TRBV6-6 and J usage is TRBJ2-7, with D tentatively TRBD2 (6 bases). The CDR3 is 12 amino acids. V lost 6 bases, J lost 5 bases, and 11 bases lay in between. Germline CDR1 is MNHNY and CDR2 is SVGAGI (reference sequence). CDR3 nucleotide sequence: TGTGCCAGCAGCCACCCGGGGGACGAGCAGTACGTC. Translation gives CASSHPGDEQYV.